Presented here are 19 T cell receptor beta chains from one specimen sequenced in a study of regulatory T cells in long-lasting Graves disease. Relying on iRepertoire HTBI primers and Arm-PCR of CDR3 regions, the team built TCR beta libraries. TCRdb reprocessed the multiplex PCR reads via MiXCR and lists one record per CDR3 protein. The data contain 450,000 or so distinct CDR3 sequences, 20% to 25% of them singletons. Time point denoted: persistent/refractory GD, antithyroid drugs over 5 years with positive TRAb. Making the TCR library involved RNA that had been extracted from PBMCs. The source was peripheral blood mononuclear cells (PBMCs), collected when the disease was refractory, from a patient treated with antithyroid drugs. The source is a female donor with Graves disease.

The V gene is TRBV24-1, the J gene TRBJ2-2; D unresolved. The germline CDR1 and CDR2 sequences are KGHDR and SFDVKD. Trimming stripped 3 bases from V and 6 bases from J, with 13 bases between. This CDR3 comprises 15 residues. The CDR3 bases are TGTGCCACCAGTGATCGATCAGCCTGGCCCGGGGAGCTGTTTTTT. This encodes CATSDRSAWPGELFF.

This clonotype showed up many times. The chain recombines TRBV5-1 with TRBJ2-7; weak D call: TRBD2 (5 bases). The V gene lost 1 base and the J gene lost 2 bases, with 13 bases spanning the gap. This CDR3 contains 15 residues. In germline, CDR1 is SGHRS, CDR2 YFSETQ. The CDR3 loop reads CASSLILSAAYEQYF. The DNA of the CDR3 is TGCGCCAGCAGCTTGATCCTTAGCGCCGCCTACGAGCAGTACTTC.

This clonotype was seen a handful of times. The rearrangement joins TRBV20-1 to TRBJ2-7; 9 positions match TRBD2. CDR1 is DFQATT and CDR2 is SNEGSKA in the germline V gene (reference sequence). Germline trimming cut 6 bases from V and 0 bases from J; bases unmatched to any gene: 9. The CDR3 is 15 residues long. The chain's CDR3 is CSAKLLAGSSYEQYF. In DNA, the CDR3 is TGCAGTGCCAAATTACTAGCGGGTAGCTCCTACGAGCAGTACTTC.

This clonotype has only a few counts. This rearrangement joins TRBV28 to TRBJ2-2; 7 nucleotides agree with TRBD1. Losses at the gene ends were 7 bases for V and 7 bases for J; bases not matched to a gene: 12. CDR3 size: 15 residues. CDR1 MDHEN and CDR2 SYDVKM come from the germline V gene. The CDR3 DNA reads TGTGCCAGCAAAATACGGGACAGCGTCCACGGGGAGCTGTTTTTT. Its translation: CASKIRDSVHGELFF.

The sample holds many counts of this clonotype. CDR3 in DNA: TGTGCCAGCACCTGGGACAGTCCCGTGAACACCGGGGAGCTGTTTTTT. Translating gives CASTWDSPVNTGELFF. This chain uses TRBV5-8 with TRBJ2-2, with 7 bases lining up with TRBD1. Trimming at V came to 6 bases and at J to 1 base, leaving 9 bases not matched to a gene. Germline V gene lookup returns CDR1 SGHTS and CDR2 YDEGEE. This CDR3 comprises 16 residues.

Details on this clonotype: This sequence may be a read error, since a much larger clone differs from it by one base. The chain uses TRBV2 and TRBJ2-4; D not resolved. This CDR3 comprises 15 residues. V was shortened by 6 bases and J by 1 base, with 13 bases between the two germline ends. CDR1 is SNHLY, CDR2 FYNNEI, per germline. The CDR3 sequence is CASRVYARAKNIQYF. Written as DNA, the CDR3 is TGTGCCAGCAGGGTATACGCTAGGGCCAAAAACATTCAGTACTTC. The full variable domain, in which reference TRBV2 and TRBJ2-4 provide the parts outside the CDR3, is EPEVTQTPSHQVTQMGQEVILRCVPISNHLYFYWYRQILGQKVEFLVSFYNNEISEKSEIFDDQFSVERPDGSNFTLKIRSTKLEDSAMYFCASRVYARAKNIQYFGAGTRLSVL.

The chain links TRBV29-1 to TRBJ1-1; D is perhaps TRBD1 (6 bases). Trimming left V 7 bases short and J 1 base short, with 10 bases between. The CDR3 length is 12 residues. Germline CDR1 reads SQVTM; CDR2 reads ANQGSEA. The CDR3 spells CSGGGANTEAFF. The CDR3, as DNA: TGCAGCGGAGGGGGGGCGAACACTGAAGCTTTCTTT.

Ten or more counts support this clonotype. CDR3 nucleotides: TGTGCCAGCAGTGAATTTGTATCAGGGGTGGAGAACACCGGGGAGCTGTTTTTT. This encodes CASSEFVSGVENTGELFF. The chain uses TRBV2 and TRBJ2-2, with D maybe TRBD1 (6 bases). V was trimmed by 2 bases and J by 1 base, leaving 17 bases between them. Germline values: CDR1 SNHLY, CDR2 FYNNEI. This CDR3 has 18 residues.

The J gene is TRBJ2-1, the V gene TRBV5-1, with D hard to call. With 4 bases removed from V and 5 bases from J, the gap between germline ends came to 16 bases. The CDR3 has 15 residues. CDR1 is SGHRS and CDR2 is YFSETQ in the germline V gene. In nucleotides, the CDR3 is TGCGCCAGCAGCCCGGATCCCGGCACGCACAATGAGCAGTTCTTC. This codes for CASSPDPGTHNEQFF.

This clonotype has more than one count but fewer than ten. CDR3 sequence reads: CASSYSSTGAGYTF. CDR3 DNA: TGTGCCAGCAGTTACAGCTCAACCGGGGCCGGCTACACCTTC. The rearrangement uses TRBV6-2 or TRBV6-3 and TRBJ1-2; weak D call: TRBD1 (5 bases). The V end lost 2 bases, the J end lost 8 bases, and 15 bases lay between the germline ends. Per the germline V gene, CDR1 is MNHEY and CDR2 is SVGEGT. This CDR3 has 14 residues.

This clonotype was seen a handful of times. The V and J genes are TRBV7-2 and TRBJ1-6; D is unresolved. The CDR3 has 15 amino acids. Trimming shortened V by 5 bases and J by 4 bases, and 12 bases separated the two germline ends. CDR1 and CDR2 from the germline V gene are SGHTA and FQGNSA. The CDR3 loop is CASSPLRAYNSPLHF. The CDR3 bases are TGTGCCAGCAGCCCCTTGCGGGCATATAATTCACCCCTCCACTTT.

This clonotype was detected many times. This chain joins TRBV2 and TRBJ1-4; 11 positions match TRBD1. The CDR3 is 15 amino acids. Unmatched junction bases numbered 2, after V lost 4 bases and J lost 4 bases. Germline lookup yields CDR1 SNHLY and CDR2 FYNNEI. In DNA form, the CDR3 reads TGTGCCAGCAGTGGGACAGGGGGCGATAATGAAAAACTGTTTTTT. The encoded protein is CASSGTGGDNEKLFF.

This clonotype was recorded many times. The junction and the germline gene differ at one end; a read error may be behind it. V usage is TRBV5-1 and J usage is TRBJ2-7; 10 bases agree with TRBD1. This CDR3 comprises 14 residues. Per the germline V gene, CDR1 is SGHRS and CDR2 is YFSETQ. CDR3 nucleotide sequence: TGTGCCAGCAGCCCCGGGACAGGGGCCTACGAGCAGTACTTC. As protein: CASSPGTGAYEQYF.

This clonotype was counted only a few times. J is TRBJ2-2 and V is TRBV29-1; D remains ambiguous. V was clipped by 8 bases and J by 2 bases, with 9 bases between them. The CDR3 spans 12 residues. Germline assignment: CDR1 SQVTM and CDR2 ANQGSEA. Written as DNA, the CDR3 is TGCAGCACTGGGGAAAACACCGGGGAGCTGTTTTTT. Translated: CSTGENTGELFF.

The chain carries TRBV11-2 and TRBJ2-7; perhaps TRBD2 as D (6 bases). Germline-derived CDR1 and CDR2 are SGHAT and FQNNGV. The CDR3 sequence is 13 residues long. V was cut by 3 bases and J by 3 bases, with 9 bases left in between. CDR3 sequence reads: CASSLGLNYEQYF. The CDR3 coding sequence is TGTGCCAGCAGCTTGGGACTCAACTACGAGCAGTACTTC.

Comments on this clonotype: The CDR3 does not close with the conserved phenylalanine or tryptophan, likely indicating a read error. The V gene is TRBV12-5, the J gene TRBJ1-1; D possibly corresponds to TRBD1 (6 bases). The CDR3 is 13 residues long. CDR1 is LGHNT and CDR2 is FRNRAP in the germline V gene. The CDR3 sequence: CASRGRGDTEAFL. The CDR3 DNA follows: TGTGCCAGCCGCGGCAGGGGAGACACTGAAGCTTTCCTT.

This clonotype appeared many times. This chain connects TRBV11-2 to TRBJ2-5, with D unresolved. V dropped 5 bases and J dropped 0 bases, with 10 bases sitting between them. CDR3 length: 14 residues. Per the germline V gene, CDR1 is SGHAT and CDR2 is FQNNGV. The CDR3 spells CASSLNFNQETQYF. CDR3 coding DNA: TGTGCCAGCAGCCTCAATTTCAACCAAGAGACCCAGTACTTC.

The chain links TRBV7-9 to TRBJ2-7; TRBD2 agrees at 14 bases. The CDR3 contains 17 residues. With 1 base clipped from V and 3 bases from J, the junction kept 5 bases outside the gene matches. Germline V lookup: CDR1 SEHNR, CDR2 FQNEAQ (reference sequence). The CDR3 sequence: CASSLVGTSGGIYEQYF. DNA for the CDR3: TGTGCCAGCAGCTTAGTCGGGACTAGCGGGGGAATCTACGAGCAGTACTTC. Complete variable domain (other parts from reference TRBV7-9 and TRBJ2-7): DTGVSQNPRHKITKRGQNVTFRCDPISEHNRLYWYRQTLGQGPEFLTYFQNEAQLEKSRLLSDRFSAERPKGSFSTLEIQRTEQGDSAMYLCASSLVGTSGGIYEQYFGPGTRLTVT.

The CDR3 bases are TGTGCCAGCAGTCCGATCTCCACAGGGGCCGACGAGCAGTACTTC. Its translation is CASSPISTGADEQYF. The rearrangement links TRBV27 to TRBJ2-7, with 7 bases fitting TRBD1. V gave up 5 bases and J gave up 5 bases; unmatched junction bases: 12. The CDR3 has 15 residues. In germline, CDR1 is MNHEY, CDR2 SMNVEV (reference sequence).